A selection of T cell receptor beta chains follows, all from one sample in a study of T cell responses to AZD1222 COVID-19 vaccine. Generated by immunoSEQ multiplex PCR, the TCRdb table keeps only in-frame clones and is missing some. The table has approximately 140,000 clones, around 88% seen once; the top ten hold approximately 15%. Specimen: peripheral blood, collected on day 0 of AZD1222 vaccination. The receptor source for this set is an adult in good health. The CDR3 runs from the conserved cysteine through the conserved F or W. The order of the fields is V gene, clone size, CDR3 length, J gene, D gene, CDR3 protein, CDR3 DNA. The D gene is left open where the match is weak. Clone sizes are given selectively: once, few, many, or a class where the clone is expanded.

V gene: TRBV12-3/TRBV12-4; clone size: .; CDR3 length: 13; J gene: TRBJ1-1; D gene: .; CDR3 protein: CASSPSGNTEAFF; CDR3 DNA: TGTGCCAGCAGCCCTTCGGGCAACACTGAAGCTTTCTTT
V gene: TRBV6-2/TRBV6-3; clone size: .; CDR3 length: 16; J gene: TRBJ1-1; D gene: TRBD1; CDR3 protein: CASGPGTGFRYTEAFF; CDR3 DNA: TGTGCCAGCGGCCCCGGGACAGGGTTTCGTTACACTGAAGCTTTCTTT
V gene: TRBV14; clone size: .; CDR3 length: 17; J gene: TRBJ2-7; D gene: .; CDR3 protein: CASSQDRIGSGKDEQYF; CDR3 DNA: TGTGCCAGCAGCCAAGATAGAATCGGGTCGGGGAAGGACGAGCAGTACTTC
V gene: TRBV3-1/TRBV3-2; clone size: .; CDR3 length: 12; J gene: TRBJ2-7; D gene: .; CDR3 protein: CASSQLNYEQYF; CDR3 DNA: TGTGCCAGCAGCCAACTCAACTACGAGCAGTACTTC
V gene: TRBV19; clone size: once; CDR3 length: 17; J gene: TRBJ1-2; D gene: TRBD1; CDR3 protein: CASSISPSAGGWNGYTF; CDR3 DNA: TGTGCCAGTAGTATTTCCCCCTCTGCAGGGGGCTGGAATGGCTACACCTTC
V gene: TRBV29-1; clone size: few; CDR3 length: 13; J gene: TRBJ1-2; D gene: TRBD1; CDR3 protein: CSAPQGGPYGYTF; CDR3 DNA: TGCAGCGCTCCACAGGGGGGACCCTATGGCTACACCTTC
V gene: TRBV5-1; clone size: .; CDR3 length: 14; J gene: TRBJ1-2; D gene: .; CDR3 protein: CASSSRGEGYGYTF; CDR3 DNA: TGCGCCAGCAGCTCTCGGGGAGAGGGCTATGGCTACACCTTC
V gene: TRBV7-3; clone size: .; CDR3 length: 14; J gene: TRBJ1-2; D gene: TRBD1; CDR3 protein: CASSLTRTGDGYTF; CDR3 DNA: TGTGCCAGCAGCTTAACCCGGACAGGCGATGGCTACACCTTC
V gene: TRBV4-1; clone size: .; CDR3 length: 17; J gene: TRBJ1-6; D gene: TRBD1; CDR3 protein: CASSQAGPTGGNSPLHF; CDR3 DNA: TGCGCCAGCAGCCAAGCCGGCCCTACAGGGGGTAATTCACCCCTCCACTTT
V gene: TRBV29-1; clone size: once; CDR3 length: 13; J gene: TRBJ1-6; D gene: .; CDR3 protein: CSVSSQENSPLHF; CDR3 DNA: TGCAGCGTTTCATCACAGGAAAATTCACCCCTCCACTTT
V gene: TRBV5-1; clone size: .; CDR3 length: 12; J gene: TRBJ2-2; D gene: .; CDR3 protein: CASSLAPGELFF; CDR3 DNA: TGCGCCAGCAGCTTGGCTCCCGGGGAGCTGTTTTTT
V gene: TRBV3-1/TRBV3-2; clone size: .; CDR3 length: 14; J gene: TRBJ1-1; D gene: TRBD1; CDR3 protein: CASSYQGAGTEAFF; CDR3 DNA: TGTGCCAGCAGCTACCAGGGGGCAGGCACTGAAGCTTTCTTT
V gene: TRBV7-6; clone size: few; CDR3 length: 16; J gene: TRBJ1-1; D gene: .; CDR3 protein: CASSQGGPLMNTEAFF; CDR3 DNA: TGTGCCAGCAGTCAAGGCGGACCCCTCATGAACACTGAAGCTTTCTTT
V gene: TRBV5-8; clone size: .; CDR3 length: 15; J gene: TRBJ1-2; D gene: .; CDR3 protein: CASRQTGSGRYGYTF; CDR3 DNA: TGTGCCAGCAGGCAAACAGGGTCGGGCCGCTATGGCTACACCTTC
V gene: TRBV30; clone size: .; CDR3 length: 13; J gene: TRBJ1-5; D gene: TRBD1; CDR3 protein: CAWSGQGSEPQHF; CDR3 DNA: TGTGCCTGGTCGGGACAGGGGTCGGAGCCCCAGCATTTT
V gene: TRBV29-1; clone size: .; CDR3 length: 13; J gene: TRBJ1-1; D gene: .; CDR3 protein: CSVGIRQNTEAFF; CDR3 DNA: TGCAGCGTGGGGATAAGGCAGAACACTGAAGCTTTCTTT
V gene: TRBV7-2; clone size: .; CDR3 length: 17; J gene: TRBJ2-7; D gene: TRBD2; CDR3 protein: CASSLGASGGAPYEQYF; CDR3 DNA: TGTGCCAGCAGCTTAGGGGCTAGCGGGGGGGCTCCCTACGAGCAGTACTTC
V gene: TRBV6-1; clone size: .; CDR3 length: 15; J gene: TRBJ2-3; D gene: TRBD2; CDR3 protein: CASSPTSGRTDTQYF; CDR3 DNA: TGTGCCAGCAGTCCCACTAGCGGCCGCACAGATACGCAGTATTTT
V gene: TRBV11-2; clone size: .; CDR3 length: 18; J gene: TRBJ1-4; D gene: TRBD1; CDR3 protein: CASSLDHYRGSSNEKLFF; CDR3 DNA: TGTGCCAGCAGCTTAGATCATTACAGGGGAAGCTCTAATGAAAAACTGTTTTTT
V gene: TRBV5-6; clone size: .; CDR3 length: 16; J gene: TRBJ2-1; D gene: .; CDR3 protein: CASSSPRLEGGRKQFF; CDR3 DNA: TGTGCCAGCAGTTCCCCTAGACTAGAGGGGGGGCGGAAGCAGTTCTTC
V gene: TRBV18; clone size: .; CDR3 length: 15; J gene: TRBJ1-3; D gene: .; CDR3 protein: CASSPARWSGNTIYF; CDR3 DNA: TGTGCCAGCTCACCCGCAAGGTGGTCTGGAAACACCATATATTTT
V gene: TRBV15; clone size: .; CDR3 length: 14; J gene: TRBJ2-1; D gene: .; CDR3 protein: CATRGRTTNNEQFF; CDR3 DNA: TGTGCCACCAGGGGCAGGACTACCAACAATGAGCAGTTCTTC
V gene: TRBV12-3/TRBV12-4; clone size: .; CDR3 length: 13; J gene: TRBJ1-2; D gene: .; CDR3 protein: CASSFLADYGYTF; CDR3 DNA: TGTGCCAGCAGTTTTCTGGCTGACTATGGCTACACCTTC
V gene: TRBV10-3; clone size: .; CDR3 length: 16; J gene: TRBJ2-1; D gene: .; CDR3 protein: CAISEPPAGRGNEQFF; CDR3 DNA: TGTGCCATCAGTGAGCCCCCGGCGGGTAGGGGCAATGAGCAGTTCTTC
V gene: TRBV12-3/TRBV12-4; clone size: .; CDR3 length: 12; J gene: TRBJ1-2; D gene: .; CDR3 protein: CASSDSPYGYTF; CDR3 DNA: TGTGCCAGCAGTGACAGCCCCTATGGCTACACCTTC
V gene: TRBV5-1; clone size: .; CDR3 length: 16; J gene: TRBJ2-1; D gene: TRBD1; CDR3 protein: CASRGGGQGLYNEQFF; CDR3 DNA: TGCGCCAGCAGGGGGGGAGGACAGGGACTCTACAATGAGCAGTTCTTC
V gene: TRBV3-1/TRBV3-2; clone size: .; CDR3 length: 12; J gene: TRBJ2-3; D gene: .; CDR3 protein: CASSQEVDTQYF; CDR3 DNA: TGTGCCAGCAGCCAAGAGGTAGATACGCAGTATTTT
V gene: TRBV2; clone size: .; CDR3 length: 15; J gene: TRBJ1-2; D gene: TRBD1; CDR3 protein: CASSALGQGTSGYTF; CDR3 DNA: TGTGCCAGCAGTGCCCTAGGACAGGGAACGTCTGGCTACACCTTC
V gene: TRBV27; clone size: .; CDR3 length: 15; J gene: TRBJ1-6; D gene: .; CDR3 protein: CASSLEGHYNSPLHF; CDR3 DNA: TGTGCCAGCAGTTTAGAGGGGCACTATAATTCACCCCTCCACTTT
V gene: TRBV19; clone size: .; CDR3 length: 14; J gene: TRBJ1-3; D gene: .; CDR3 protein: CASRPGASGNTIYF; CDR3 DNA: TGTGCCAGTAGACCAGGGGCCTCTGGAAACACCATATATTTT
V gene: TRBV20-1; clone size: .; CDR3 length: 11; J gene: TRBJ1-2; D gene: .; CDR3 protein: CSAADPPGYTF; CDR3 DNA: TGCAGTGCCGCTGACCCCCCGGGCTACACCTTC
V gene: TRBV28; clone size: .; CDR3 length: 20; J gene: TRBJ2-3; D gene: TRBD2; CDR3 protein: CASSLLAGGATRASTDTQYF; CDR3 DNA: TGTGCCAGCAGTTTATTAGCGGGGGGGGCAACCCGTGCTAGCACAGATACGCAGTATTTT
V gene: TRBV6-5; clone size: .; CDR3 length: 14; J gene: TRBJ1-2; D gene: .; CDR3 protein: CASSFRRSNYGYTF; CDR3 DNA: TGTGCCAGCAGTTTTCGACGGTCTAACTATGGCTACACCTTC
V gene: TRBV12-5; clone size: .; CDR3 length: 14; J gene: TRBJ1-2; D gene: .; CDR3 protein: CASGLAGRGSGYTF; CDR3 DNA: TGTGCTAGTGGTTTGGCAGGACGGGGTTCTGGCTACACCTTC
V gene: TRBV7-2; clone size: .; CDR3 length: 14; J gene: TRBJ2-1; D gene: TRBD1; CDR3 protein: CASLIGTGVNEQFF; CDR3 DNA: TGTGCCAGTCTCATCGGGACAGGCGTGAATGAGCAGTTCTTC
V gene: TRBV7-9; clone size: once; CDR3 length: 16; J gene: TRBJ2-1; D gene: .; CDR3 protein: CASSLARGNSNNEQFF; CDR3 DNA: TGTGCCAGCAGCTTAGCACGCGGGAATTCTAACAATGAGCAGTTCTTC
V gene: TRBV4-3; clone size: .; CDR3 length: 15; J gene: TRBJ1-1; D gene: TRBD1; CDR3 protein: CASSQEWDRATEAFF; CDR3 DNA: TGCGCCAGCAGCCAAGAATGGGACAGAGCCACTGAAGCTTTCTTT
V gene: TRBV7-7; clone size: .; CDR3 length: 16; J gene: TRBJ2-7; D gene: .; CDR3 protein: CASNLVHPWFSYEQYF; CDR3 DNA: TGTGCCAGCAACCTAGTCCATCCATGGTTCTCCTACGAGCAGTACTTC
V gene: TRBV18; clone size: once; CDR3 length: 16; J gene: TRBJ2-3; D gene: .; CDR3 protein: CASSRVTTIATDTQYF; CDR3 DNA: TGTGCCAGCTCACGGGTGACGACAATTGCGACAGATACGCAGTATTTT
V gene: TRBV7-3; clone size: .; CDR3 length: 19; J gene: TRBJ2-2; D gene: TRBD1; CDR3 protein: CASSSLLYPGQTNTGELFF; CDR3 DNA: TGTGCCAGCAGCTCGCTCCTCTATCCGGGACAGACGAACACCGGGGAGCTGTTTTTT
V gene: TRBV6-5; clone size: .; CDR3 length: 16; J gene: TRBJ2-1; D gene: TRBD1; CDR3 protein: CASSYGRQGVVNEQFF; CDR3 DNA: TGTGCCAGCAGTTACGGGCGGCAGGGGGTGGTAAATGAGCAGTTCTTC
V gene: TRBV5-1; clone size: .; CDR3 length: 13; J gene: TRBJ1-4; D gene: .; CDR3 protein: CASSARWNEKLFF; CDR3 DNA: TGCGCCAGCAGCGCCAGGTGGAATGAAAAACTGTTTTTT
V gene: TRBV6-6; clone size: .; CDR3 length: 14; J gene: TRBJ1-1; D gene: .; CDR3 protein: CASSDSLMNTEAFF; CDR3 DNA: TGTGCCAGCAGTGACAGCTTAATGAACACTGAAGCTTTCTTT
V gene: TRBV5-4; clone size: .; CDR3 length: 15; J gene: TRBJ1-4; D gene: .; CDR3 protein: CASSLRLATNEKLFF; CDR3 DNA: TGTGCCAGCAGCTTGCGGCTTGCAACTAATGAAAAACTGTTTTTT
V gene: TRBV7-2; clone size: few; CDR3 length: 14; J gene: TRBJ1-4; D gene: .; CDR3 protein: CASSFTGANEKLFF; CDR3 DNA: TGTGCCAGCAGCTTTACCGGGGCAAATGAAAAACTGTTTTTT
V gene: TRBV6-5; clone size: .; CDR3 length: 12; J gene: TRBJ1-2; D gene: .; CDR3 protein: CASRQQGSGYTF; CDR3 DNA: TGTGCCAGCAGACAACAGGGAAGTGGCTACACCTTC
V gene: TRBV7-3; clone size: .; CDR3 length: 21; J gene: TRBJ1-4; D gene: .; CDR3 protein: CASSLRPRGGANLGTGEKLFF; CDR3 DNA: TGTGCCAGCAGCTTAAGACCCAGGGGAGGGGCGAATCTGGGGACGGGTGAAAAACTGTTTTTT
V gene: TRBV28; clone size: .; CDR3 length: 15; J gene: TRBJ2-7; D gene: .; CDR3 protein: CASRSDRLSSYEQYF; CDR3 DNA: TGTGCCAGCAGGTCCGACAGGCTGAGCTCCTACGAGCAGTACTTC
V gene: TRBV3-1/TRBV3-2; clone size: .; CDR3 length: 14; J gene: TRBJ2-7; D gene: TRBD2; CDR3 protein: CASSPGTTWNEQYF; CDR3 DNA: TGTGCCAGCAGCCCCGGGACTACATGGAACGAGCAGTACTTC
V gene: TRBV7-9; clone size: .; CDR3 length: 16; J gene: TRBJ2-1; D gene: .; CDR3 protein: CASSFVPGLSASEQFF; CDR3 DNA: TGTGCCAGCAGCTTTGTTCCGGGACTTAGTGCCAGTGAGCAGTTCTTC
V gene: TRBV19; clone size: .; CDR3 length: 14; J gene: TRBJ2-7; D gene: .; CDR3 protein: CASSISGRLREQYF; CDR3 DNA: TGTGCCAGTAGTATAAGCGGACGACTACGCGAGCAGTACTTC
V gene: TRBV27; clone size: .; CDR3 length: 14; J gene: TRBJ1-5; D gene: .; CDR3 protein: CASSLSWGGRPQHF; CDR3 DNA: TGTGCCAGCAGTTTATCGTGGGGAGGTAGGCCCCAGCATTTT
V gene: TRBV10-3; clone size: .; CDR3 length: 16; J gene: TRBJ1-5; D gene: .; CDR3 protein: CAISQAGQNSNQPQHF; CDR3 DNA: TGTGCCATCAGCCAGGCGGGGCAGAATAGCAATCAGCCCCAGCATTTT
V gene: TRBV6-5; clone size: .; CDR3 length: 13; J gene: TRBJ1-1; D gene: .; CDR3 protein: CASSLDSNTEAFF; CDR3 DNA: TGTGCCAGCAGTCTCGATAGTAACACTGAAGCTTTCTTT
V gene: TRBV3-1/TRBV3-2; clone size: .; CDR3 length: 12; J gene: TRBJ1-1; D gene: .; CDR3 protein: CASSPTTREAFF; CDR3 DNA: TGTGCCAGCAGCCCTACCACACGTGAAGCTTTCTTT
V gene: TRBV9; clone size: .; CDR3 length: 14; J gene: TRBJ2-2; D gene: .; CDR3 protein: CASSLRPKTGELFF; CDR3 DNA: TGTGCCAGCAGCCTCAGGCCGAAGACCGGGGAGCTGTTTTTT
V gene: TRBV27; clone size: .; CDR3 length: 15; J gene: TRBJ1-5; D gene: .; CDR3 protein: CASSPRRDPYQPQHF; CDR3 DNA: TGTGCCAGCAGTCCTAGAAGGGACCCCTATCAGCCCCAGCATTTT
V gene: TRBV12-3/TRBV12-4; clone size: .; CDR3 length: 11; J gene: TRBJ2-3; D gene: .; CDR3 protein: CASSFRDTQYF; CDR3 DNA: TGTGCCAGCAGTTTTAGGGATACGCAGTATTTT
V gene: TRBV30; clone size: .; CDR3 length: 12; J gene: TRBJ1-6; D gene: .; CDR3 protein: CAWSPVDSPLHF; CDR3 DNA: TGTGCCTGGAGTCCCGTGGATTCACCCCTCCACTTT